These 26 T cell receptor beta chains were sequenced from one sample in a study of CD8+ T cells in alopecia areata. Extracted RNA was reverse transcribed into cDNA, the sequencing template. Profiled with immunoSEQ multiplex PCR; TCRdb holds only in-frame clones, not every one. The repertoire consists of about 210,000 clones, with less than 65% occurring once and the leading ten covering around 4.3%. As for treatment: oral pan-JAK inhibitor, 5-10 mg twice daily. Material: CD4+ T cells sorted from blood, obtained at week 4, from a patient treated with tofacitinib. These TCRs come from a human donor with alopecia areata.

The V gene is TRBV29-1, the J gene TRBJ1-1; 8 bases agree with TRBD1. Germline-derived CDR1 and CDR2 are SQVTM and ANQGSEA. Trimming cost V 7 bases and J 5 bases; bases outside gene matches: 12. The CDR3 runs 14 residues. CDR3 residues: CSALAGTGRTEAFF. CDR3 DNA: TGCAGCGCCCTAGCTGGGACAGGCCGGACTGAAGCTTTCTTT.

The gene calls are TRBV2 and TRBJ1-2, with a tentative D call TRBD1 (5 bases). The length of the CDR3 is 13 residues. V lost 8 bases, J lost 7 bases, and 17 bases lay in between. Germline assignment: CDR1 SNHLY and CDR2 FYNNEI. The CDR3 DNA reads as TGTGCCAGCGTAACCACCCAGGGATCTGGCTACACCTTC. Its protein product is CASVTTQGSGYTF. The full variable domain, with the rest looked up from reference TRBV2 and TRBJ1-2, is EPEVTQTPSHQVTQMGQEVILRCVPISNHLYFYWYRQILGQKVEFLVSFYNNEISEKSEIFDDQFSVERPDGSNFTLKIRSTKLEDSAMYFCASVTTQGSGYTFGSGTRLTVV.

V gene TRBV5-1 combines with J gene TRBJ2-1; 7 bases match TRBD1. This CDR3 is 16 amino acids long. Trimming cost V 4 bases and J 0 bases; bases outside gene matches: 7. Germline assignment: CDR1 SGHRS and CDR2 YFSETQ. In DNA, the CDR3 is TGCGCCAGCAGCGTGGGACAGAGGAGCTCCTACAATGAGCAGTTCTTC. Translating it yields CASSVGQRSSYNEQFF.

The genes are TRBV19 and TRBJ2-7, with TRBD2 as a possible D gene (5 bases). CDR1 and CDR2 from the germline V gene are LNHDA and SQIVND (reference sequence). V lost 8 bases and J 3 bases, leaving 17 bases between the germline ends. The CDR3 spans 14 residues. CDR3 coding DNA: TGTGCCAGTGCCCAAACCGGGATCGGCTACGAGCAGTACTTC. Translation: CASAQTGIGYEQYF.

DNA of the CDR3: TGTGCCAGTGACCCGGTAGGGACAGGGCATTCCTACGAGCAGTACTTC. Translated, it gives CASDPVGTGHSYEQYF. The chain joins TRBV19 to TRBJ2-7, with 9 bases identical to TRBD1. The length of the CDR3 is 16 residues. Germline trimming cut 8 bases from V and 1 base from J; bases unmatched to any gene: 12. The germline V gene encodes CDR1 LNHDA and CDR2 SQIVND (reference sequence).

This chain joins TRBV27 and TRBJ1-5; a weak D match, TRBD1 (5 bases). Trimming removed 3 bases from V and 2 bases from J, with 17 bases in between. Germline V lookup: CDR1 MNHEY, CDR2 SMNVEV (reference sequence). This CDR3 has 17 residues. In nucleotides, the CDR3 is TGTGCCAGCAGTTTTCTCCGAGGTGGAGGGGGCAATCAGCCCCAGCATTTT. Encoded protein: CASSFLRGGGGNQPQHF.

This clone was seen more than once but under ten times. One end of the junction is discordant with germline, which a read error may explain. The chain carries TRBV7-7 and TRBJ2-5; tentative D call: TRBD2 (6 bases). The CDR3 loop spans 14 amino acids. Germline V gene lookup returns CDR1 SSHAT and CDR2 FNYEAQ (reference sequence). The CDR3 reads CASSSGGTEETQYF. Here the CDR3 DNA reads TGTGCTAGCAGCTCAGGCGGGACGGAAGAGACCCAGTACTTC.

The chain carries TRBV29-1 and TRBJ1-1; 8 bases are shared with TRBD1. The CDR3 is made up of 13 amino acids. Germline V gives CDR1 SQVTM, CDR2 ANQGSEA. V lost 5 bases and J lost 5; bases outside the gene matches: 7. DNA for the CDR3: TGCAGCGTTTCAGACAGGGGAGGAACTGAAGCTTTCTTT. It encodes CSVSDRGGTEAFF.

The genes are TRBV30 and TRBJ1-2; D not certain. The CDR3 loop spans 13 amino acids. Germline values: CDR1 GTSNPN, CDR2 SVGIG (reference sequence). Trimming removed 2 bases from V and 6 bases from J, with 13 bases in between. The CDR3 bases are TGTGCCTGGAGTAAGGGCGTTACGGATGGCTACACCTTC. Residues: CAWSKGVTDGYTF. Drawing the rest from reference TRBV30 and TRBJ1-2, the complete variable domain is SQTIHQWPATLVQPVGSPLSLECTVEGTSNPNLYWYRQAAGRGLQLLFYSVGIGQISSEVPQNLSASRPQDRQFILSSKKLLLSDSGFYLCAWSKGVTDGYTFGSGTRLTVV.

V usage is TRBV30 and J usage is TRBJ1-2; D ambiguous. The CDR3 contains 12 residues. Looked up from germline, CDR1 is GTSNPN and CDR2 is SVGIG (reference sequence). Trimming took 7 bases from V and 2 from J, leaving 11 bases between them. Written as DNA, the CDR3 is TGTGCCTCGATAAGTAGAAACTATGGCTACACCTTC. It yields the protein CASISRNYGYTF.

This rearrangement joins TRBV4-3 to TRBJ1-3; D is ambiguous. The length of the CDR3 is 17 residues. Germline lookup yields CDR1 LGHNA and CDR2 YSLEER. V was cut by 4 bases and J by 0 bases, with 16 bases left in between. Here the CDR3 reads CASSPYGAGTSGNTIYF. The DNA for the CDR3 is TGCGCCAGCAGCCCGTACGGAGCAGGAACCTCTGGAAACACCATATATTTT.

The chain joins TRBV27 to TRBJ1-5; 7 bases fit TRBD1. In germline, CDR1 is MNHEY, CDR2 SMNVEV (reference sequence). V shed 6 bases, J shed 3 bases, and the junction held 8 bases outside the gene matches. The CDR3 contains 15 residues. CDR3 coding DNA: TGTGCCAGCAGCCCCCTGGACAGGAACAATCAGCCCCAGCATTTT. This encodes CASSPLDRNNQPQHF.

The chain couples TRBV11-2 to TRBJ2-1; 7 bases are shared with TRBD2. Germline V CDR1 and CDR2: SGHAT, FQNNGV. The trim removed 5 bases at V and 7 bases at J, leaving 8 bases unmatched. The CDR3 loop spans 14 amino acids. The CDR3 reads CASSLGGIRNEQFF. In DNA, the CDR3 is TGTGCCAGCAGCCTGGGGGGGATTAGGAATGAGCAGTTCTTC.

This sequence joins TRBV2 and TRBJ1-2; TRBD1 aligns across 7 bases. Germline V gene data show CDR1 as SNHLY and CDR2 as FYNNEI. J was trimmed by 0 bases and V by 6 bases; bases with no gene match: 4. The CDR3 spans 14 residues. CDR3 protein: CASRVTGANYGYTF. Here the CDR3 DNA reads TGTGCCAGCAGAGTAACAGGGGCTAACTATGGCTACACCTTC.

This clone showed up just a few times. V usage is TRBV6-5 and J usage is TRBJ1-2; D possibly corresponds to TRBD1 (5 bases). The V end lost 2 bases, the J end lost 3 bases, and 13 bases lay between the germline ends. CDR1 is MNHEY, CDR2 SVGAGI, per germline. The CDR3 sequence is 15 residues long. CDR3 sequence reads: CASSYTRAGDYGYTF. CDR3 nucleotides: TGTGCCAGCAGTTACACCAGGGCCGGGGACTATGGCTACACCTTC.

The chain recombines TRBV14 with TRBJ2-1; D perhaps matches TRBD2 (6 bases). The CDR3 is 15 residues long. Trimming took off 5 bases at V and 6 bases at J, with 17 bases between the two ends. Germline V lookup: CDR1 SGHDN, CDR2 FVKESK. The chain's CDR3 is CASSVRTTKGNEQFF. The CDR3, as DNA: TGTGCCAGCAGCGTGCGGACTACCAAGGGCAATGAGCAGTTCTTC.

The rearrangement uses TRBV15 and TRBJ1-3, with D possibly TRBD1 on 6 matching bases. V was pared by 5 bases and J by 8 bases, with 13 bases between. The length of the CDR3 is 13 residues. CDR1 and CDR2 from the germline V gene are LNHNV and YYDKDF (reference sequence). This CDR3 reads CATSLWTAHTIYF. The CDR3 DNA sequence: TGTGCCACCAGCTTGTGGACAGCTCACACCATATATTTT. Full variable domain (rest looked up from reference TRBV15 and TRBJ1-3): DAMVIQNPRYQVTQFGKPVTLSCSQTLNHNVMYWYQQKSSQAPKLLFHYYDKDFNNEADTPDNFQSRRPNTSFCFLDIRSPGLGDTAMYLCATSLWTAHTIYFGEGSWLTVV.

The chain is built from TRBV9 and TRBJ2-5; maybe TRBD1 (6 bases). Trimming removed 3 bases at V and 5 bases at J, with 11 bases between. The CDR3 has 13 residues. Germline lookup yields CDR1 SGDLS and CDR2 YYNGEE. The CDR3 bases are TGTGCCAGCAGCGCAAGACAGGCGGAGACCCAGTACTTC. This sequence encodes CASSARQAETQYF.

The rearrangement links TRBV27 to TRBJ1-5, with D possibly TRBD1 on 6 matching bases. Trimming stripped 5 bases from V and 7 bases from J, with 15 bases between. This CDR3 contains 14 residues. Germline lookup yields CDR1 MNHEY and CDR2 SMNVEV (reference sequence). The CDR3 DNA follows: TGTGCCAGCAGTCTAGGAAGGACAGTACAGCCCCAGCATTTT. This gives the protein CASSLGRTVQPQHF.

This chain connects TRBV29-1 to TRBJ1-2; no definite D call. The germline V gene has CDR1 SQVTM and CDR2 ANQGSEA. CDR3 size: 13 residues. Trimming left V 3 bases short and J 7 bases short, with 15 bases between. CDR3 region: CSVDQNLKSGYTF. CDR3 coding DNA: TGCAGCGTTGATCAGAACCTTAAGTCTGGCTACACCTTC.

V is TRBV29-1 and J is TRBJ1-3; tentative D call: TRBD1 (6 bases). Germline values: CDR1 SQVTM, CDR2 ANQGSEA. CDR3 length: 13 residues. V shed 3 bases and J shed 7 bases, with 13 bases lying between them. CDR3 protein: CSVELGQGNTIYF. CDR3 DNA sequence: TGCAGCGTTGAGCTGGGGCAGGGGAACACCATATATTTT.

The J gene is TRBJ2-7, the V gene TRBV29-1; D is tentatively TRBD1 or TRBD2 (5 bases each). The CDR3 totals 13 residues. Germline V gene sequence: CDR1 SQVTM, CDR2 ANQGSEA. V lost 3 bases, J lost 2 bases, and 11 bases lay in between. CDR3: CSVERDGTYEQYF. CDR3 sequence (DNA): TGCAGCGTTGAGAGGGACGGCACCTACGAGCAGTACTTC.

This clone has just one count. The J gene is TRBJ1-1, the V gene TRBV15; a possible D gene is TRBD1 (6 bases). The V gene lost 3 bases and the J gene lost 0 bases, with 17 bases spanning the gap. This CDR3 spans 17 amino acids. Germline CDR1 and CDR2: LNHNV and YYDKDF (reference sequence). CDR3 nucleotides: TGTGCCACCAGCAGGCAACAGGGAAGAGGGGTGAACACTGAAGCTTTCTTT. It is translated as CATSRQQGRGVNTEAFF.

V gene TRBV18 combines with J gene TRBJ2-2, with D possibly being TRBD2 (6 bases). This CDR3 is 13 amino acids long. V gave up 4 bases and J gave up 6 bases, with 9 bases separating them. The germline CDR1 and CDR2 sequences are KGHSH and LQKENI. The CDR3 coding sequence is TGTGCCAGCTCACTCCCGGGAGCCGGGGAGCTGTTTTTT. Translation gives CASSLPGAGELFF.

The gene calls are TRBV29-1 and TRBJ2-1, with unresolved D. The CDR3 is 11 amino acids. Germline-derived CDR1 and CDR2 are SQVTM and ANQGSEA. With 2 bases removed from V and 7 bases from J, the gap between germline ends came to 6 bases. As DNA, the CDR3 is TGCAGCGTTGAAACTGGAAATGAGCAGTTCTTC. This encodes CSVETGNEQFF.

The rearrangement joins TRBV21-1 to TRBJ1-2. TRBV21-1 is described as a pseudogene. This CDR3 is built from 10 residues. This chain's CDR3 is CASSKIGYTF. The DNA for the CDR3 is TGTGCCAGCAGCAAAATAGGCTACACCTTC.